The 20 T cell receptor beta chains presented below share a single source sample, sequenced in a study of cytomegalovirus exposure and HLA in healthy donors. The PCR ran on 60 Vbeta and 13 Jbeta primers. Some clones are missing from TCRdb's copy, which holds only in-frame ones; the method was immunoSEQ multiplex PCR. The data contain more than 200,000 clones, approximately 70% of them singletons. Sequencing was done on a sample of PBMCs. All receptors derive from a man aged 35-49 years in good health and CMV-seropositive.

The chain has TRBV7-7 and TRBJ2-1, with TRBD2 identical over 8 bases. V shed 8 bases and J 7 bases; nucleotides not matched to a gene: 7. This CDR3 is 13 amino acids long. Germline V CDR1 and CDR2: SSHAT, FNYEAQ (reference sequence). CDR3 sequence reads: CASRRGGWNEQFF. DNA of the CDR3: TGTGCCAGCCGCCGGGGGGGCTGGAATGAGCAGTTCTTC.

The V and J genes are TRBV7-2 and TRBJ2-3; 9 bases map to TRBD2. The CDR3 is made up of 16 amino acids. Germline V gene data show CDR1 as SGHTA and CDR2 as FQGNSA. V was clipped by 3 bases and J by 11 bases; unmatched bases: 15. The CDR3 nucleotides are TGTGCCAGCAGCTTCGACGGCGGGGGGGCTCTAGGAATGCAGTATTTT. Translation: CASSFDGGGALGMQYF.

The V gene is TRBV28, the J gene TRBJ1-4; D gene ambiguous. V was shortened by 3 bases and J by 9 bases, with 8 bases between the two germline ends. This CDR3 comprises 12 residues. Looked up from germline, CDR1 is MDHEN and CDR2 is SYDVKM. The CDR3 is CASSFGAQKLFF. CDR3 bases: TGTGCCAGCAGTTTTGGAGCCCAAAAACTGTTTTTT.

This chain connects TRBV5-1 to TRBJ2-1, with D tentatively TRBD1 (7 bases). The germline V and J ends were trimmed by 5 bases and 5 bases, with 17 bases remaining between them. The CDR3 extends over 15 amino acids. Germline V gene sequence: CDR1 SGHRS, CDR2 YFSETQ. The CDR3 nucleotides read TGCGCCAGCAGTCTTCGGAGGGGGCCCGACAATGAGCAGTTCTTC. Translating gives CASSLRRGPDNEQFF. Full variable domain (outside the CDR3, taken from reference TRBV5-1 and TRBJ2-1): KAGVTQTPRYLIKTRGQQVTLSCSPISGHRSVSWYQQTPGQGLQFLFEYFSETQRNKGNFPGRFSGRQFSNSRSEMNVSTLELGDSALYLCASSLRRGPDNEQFFGPGTRLTVL.

This clone has only a few counts. J is TRBJ2-7 and V is TRBV6-1; tentative D call: TRBD1 (7 bases). The CDR3 is 15 amino acids. In germline, CDR1 is MNHNS, CDR2 SASEGT. Trimming took 7 bases from V and 5 from J, leaving 21 bases between them. The CDR3 protein is CASTVVGGQIHEQYF. As DNA, the CDR3 is TGTGCCAGCACGGTGGTCGGGGGACAGATCCACGAGCAGTACTTC.

This clone came up a few times. The chain is built from TRBV5-1 and TRBJ2-2, with D maybe TRBD2 (5 bases). Germline V gene sequence: CDR1 SGHRS, CDR2 YFSETQ. This CDR3 contains 15 residues. Trimming pared 3 bases from V and 4 bases from J, leaving 13 bases between. The CDR3 bases are TGCGCCAGCAGCTGGACTGACGTGCGCACCGGGGAGCTGTTTTTT. This codes for CASSWTDVRTGELFF.

The rearrangement links TRBV5-8 to TRBJ2-5; TRBD2 aligns across 11 bases. In germline, CDR1 is SGHTS, CDR2 YDEGEE. This CDR3 is 16 amino acids long. The J segment lost 3 bases and the V segment lost 2 bases, leaving 6 bases of the junction unmatched. The CDR3 region is CASSLGPGLAEETQYF. As DNA, the CDR3 is TGTGCCAGCAGCTTAGGGCCGGGACTAGCGGAAGAGACCCAGTACTTC.

The V call is TRBV7-2, the J call TRBJ2-1; D is possibly TRBD2 (5 bases). Trimming pared 6 bases from V and 12 bases from J, leaving 15 bases between. The CDR3 is 12 amino acids. From germline, CDR1 is SGHTA and CDR2 FQGNSA. This CDR3 reads CASRSAGPGQFF. DNA of the CDR3: TGTGCCAGCAGATCGGCGGGCCCGGGGCAGTTCTTC. The full variable domain, rest sourced from reference TRBV7-2 and TRBJ2-1, is GAGVSQSPSNKVTEKGKDVELRCDPISGHTALYWYRQSLGQGLEFLIYFQGNSAPDKSGLPSDRFSAERTGGSVSTLTIQRTQQEDSAVYLCASRSAGPGQFFGPGTRLTVL.

The chain links TRBV29-1 to TRBJ2-1; TRBD1 agrees at 9 bases. Germline V gene sequence: CDR1 SQVTM, CDR2 ANQGSEA. J was trimmed by 0 bases and V by 4 bases; bases with no gene match: 10. This CDR3 is built from 17 residues. This CDR3 is CSVVGTGSPSSYNEQFF. In DNA, the CDR3 is TGCAGCGTTGTCGGGACAGGGTCGCCAAGCTCCTACAATGAGCAGTTCTTC.

The chain couples TRBV2 to TRBJ2-2; the D gene is possibly TRBD2 (7 bases). The ends were cut back, 2 bases at V and 7 bases at J, with 17 bases in the middle. This CDR3 comprises 16 residues. Germline values: CDR1 SNHLY, CDR2 FYNNEI. CDR3 nucleotide sequence: TGTGCCAGCAGTGAATCGTTCGGGGGGCAGGTCGGGGAGCTGTTTTTT. Translating it yields CASSESFGGQVGELFF.

V is TRBV4-2 and J is TRBJ1-2; unclear D gene. Deletions cut 0 bases from V and 1 base from J, with 21 bases between. This CDR3 has 19 amino acids. Germline V gene data show CDR1 as LGHNA and CDR2 as YNFKEQ. The CDR3 protein is CASSQESRPATNHNYGYTF. CDR3 sequence (DNA): TGTGCCAGCAGCCAAGAATCACGACCCGCTACTAACCATAACTATGGCTACACCTTC.

V is TRBV28 and J is TRBJ1-1, with TRBD1 matching over 9 bases. CDR3 length equals 15 residues. The V gene end was trimmed by 5 bases and the J gene end by 3 bases; junction bases not matched to a gene: 7. Germline CDR1 MDHEN, CDR2 SYDVKM. CDR3 loop: CASSPGQGWDTEAFF. The DNA for the CDR3 is TGTGCCAGCAGTCCCGGACAGGGGTGGGACACTGAAGCTTTCTTT.

The chain has TRBV5-4 and TRBJ2-7, with 7 bases matching TRBD2. Trimming cost V 4 bases and J 6 bases; bases outside gene matches: 16. Germline-derived CDR1 and CDR2 are SGHNT and YYREEE (reference sequence). The CDR3 loop spans 16 amino acids. The CDR3 loop is CASSVGGGGRFVEQYF. CDR3 coding DNA: TGTGCCAGCAGCGTCGGCGGCGGGGGACGGTTTGTCGAGCAGTACTTC. Variable domain in full (rest from reference TRBV5-4 and TRBJ2-7): ETGVTQSPTHLIKTRGQQVTLRCSSQSGHNTVSWYQQALGQGPQFIFQYYREEENGRGNFPPRFSGLQFPNYSSELNVNALELDDSALYLCASSVGGGGRFVEQYFGPGTRLTVT.

The V call is TRBV2, the J call TRBJ1-2; 7 bases map to TRBD1. Germline trimming cut 4 bases from V and 2 bases from J; bases unmatched to any gene: 7. Germline V CDR1 and CDR2: SNHLY, FYNNEI. The CDR3 covers 15 residues. CDR3 DNA: TGTGCCAGCAGTGTCAGGGGGGTGAGCAACTATGGCTACACCTTC. It specifies CASSVRGVSNYGYTF.

This clone was seen more than once but under ten times. V usage is TRBV10-3 and J usage is TRBJ1-1; D might be TRBD1 (5 bases). The CDR3 contains 15 residues. Between the trimmed V and J ends, which lost 4 bases and 0 bases, there was a span of 12 bases. CDR1 is ENHRY, CDR2 SYGVKD, per germline. The CDR3, as DNA: TGTGCCATCAGTGGGACACAGAGATTGAACACTGAAGCTTTCTTT. Translating gives CAISGTQRLNTEAFF.

The V call is TRBV18, the J call TRBJ2-1; 8 nucleotides agree with TRBD1. Germline lookup yields CDR1 KGHSH and CDR2 LQKENI. The CDR3 runs 18 residues. V was clipped by 4 bases and J by 7 bases; unmatched bases: 18. Here the CDR3 reads CASSQTAPGQAGGNEQFF. CDR3 DNA sequence: TGTGCCAGCTCACAGACCGCTCCGGGACAGGCCGGCGGGAATGAGCAGTTCTTC.

V and J are TRBV9 and TRBJ2-1; D remains unclear. Germline CDR1 reads SGDLS; CDR2 reads YYNGEE. Between the trimmed V and J ends, which lost 0 bases and 8 bases, there was a span of 9 bases. The CDR3 has 13 amino acids. The CDR3 here is CASSVAVADEQFF. The CDR3 nucleotides read TGTGCCAGCAGCGTAGCAGTTGCAGATGAGCAGTTCTTC.

The rearrangement joins TRBV7-2 to TRBJ2-7; TRBD1 agrees at 8 bases. The V gene's germline CDR1 is SGHTA and CDR2 FQGNSA. CDR3 length: 12 residues. Germline trimming cut 5 bases from V and 6 bases from J; bases unmatched to any gene: 3. CDR3 amino acids: CASSQGQGEQYF. The CDR3 DNA sequence: TGTGCCAGCAGCCAAGGACAGGGCGAGCAGTACTTC.

This chain connects TRBV11-2 to TRBJ1-6, with D uncertain. V lost 1 base and J lost 10, with 14 bases in between. The CDR3 is 15 residues long. Germline V CDR1 and CDR2: SGHAT, FQNNGV. CDR3 in DNA: TGTGCCAGCAGCTTAGGCCCTACCCAAACCTCACCCCTCCACTTT. This translates into CASSLGPTQTSPLHF.

The genes are TRBV27 and TRBJ1-5, with D maybe TRBD1 (6 bases). The germline gives CDR1 MNHEY, CDR2 SMNVEV (reference sequence). V gave up 5 bases and J gave up 2 bases, with 16 bases separating them. This CDR3 spans 16 amino acids. CDR3 in DNA: TGTGCCAGCAGTGTGCGGGGGCGGCCTGGCAATCAGCCCCAGCATTTT. Translating it yields CASSVRGRPGNQPQHF.